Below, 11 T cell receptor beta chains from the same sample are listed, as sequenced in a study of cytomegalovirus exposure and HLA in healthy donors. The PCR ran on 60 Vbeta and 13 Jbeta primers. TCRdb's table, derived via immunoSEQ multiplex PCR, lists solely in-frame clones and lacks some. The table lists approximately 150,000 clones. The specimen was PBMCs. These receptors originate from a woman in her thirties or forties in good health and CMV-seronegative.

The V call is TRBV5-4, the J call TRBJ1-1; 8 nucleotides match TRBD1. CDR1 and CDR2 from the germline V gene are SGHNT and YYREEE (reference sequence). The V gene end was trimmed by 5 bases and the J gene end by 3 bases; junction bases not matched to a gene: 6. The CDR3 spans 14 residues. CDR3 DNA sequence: TGTGCCAGCAGTCCAGGGGGCGACGACACTGAAGCTTTCTTT. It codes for CASSPGGDDTEAFF.

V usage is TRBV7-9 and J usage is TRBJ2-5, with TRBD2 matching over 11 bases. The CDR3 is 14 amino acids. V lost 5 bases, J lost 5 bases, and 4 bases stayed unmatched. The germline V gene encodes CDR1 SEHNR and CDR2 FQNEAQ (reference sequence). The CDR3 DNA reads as TGTGCCAGCAGCGATACTAGCGGGGGTGAGACCCAGTACTTC. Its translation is CASSDTSGGETQYF.

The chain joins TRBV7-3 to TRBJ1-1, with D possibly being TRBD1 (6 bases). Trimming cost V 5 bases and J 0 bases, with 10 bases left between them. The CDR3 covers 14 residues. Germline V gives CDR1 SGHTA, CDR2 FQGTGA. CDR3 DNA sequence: TGTGCCAGCAGCGAAGGACAGATGAACACTGAAGCTTTCTTT. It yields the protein CASSEGQMNTEAFF. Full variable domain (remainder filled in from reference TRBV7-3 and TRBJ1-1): GAGVSQTPSNKVTEKGKYVELRCDPISGHTALYWYRQSLGQGPEFLIYFQGTGAADDSGLPNDRFFAVRPEGSVSTLKIQRTERGDSAVYLCASSEGQMNTEAFFGQGTRLTVV.

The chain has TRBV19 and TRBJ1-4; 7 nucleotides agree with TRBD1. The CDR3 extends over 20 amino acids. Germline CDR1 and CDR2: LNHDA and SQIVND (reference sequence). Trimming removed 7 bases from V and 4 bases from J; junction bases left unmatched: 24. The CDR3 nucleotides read TGTGCCAGTATACCCCACGTTGGGCAGGGGGGATTTGCGGATAATGAAAAACTGTTTTTT. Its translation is CASIPHVGQGGFADNEKLFF.

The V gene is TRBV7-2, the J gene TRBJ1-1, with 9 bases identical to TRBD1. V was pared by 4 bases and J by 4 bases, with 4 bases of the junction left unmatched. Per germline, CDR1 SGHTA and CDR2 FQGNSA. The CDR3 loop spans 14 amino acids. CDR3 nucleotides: TGTGCCAGCAGCTCGAGGACAGGGGTCACTGAAGCTTTCTTT. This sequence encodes CASSSRTGVTEAFF. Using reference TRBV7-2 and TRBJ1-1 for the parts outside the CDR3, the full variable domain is GAGVSQSPSNKVTEKGKDVELRCDPISGHTALYWYRQSLGQGLEFLIYFQGNSAPDKSGLPSDRFSAERTGGSVSTLTIQRTQQEDSAVYLCASSSRTGVTEAFFGQGTRLTVV.

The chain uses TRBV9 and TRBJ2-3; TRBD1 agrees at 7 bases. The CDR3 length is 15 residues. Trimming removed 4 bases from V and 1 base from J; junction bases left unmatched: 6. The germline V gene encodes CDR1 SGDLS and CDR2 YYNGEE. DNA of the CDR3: TGTGCCAGCAGCTCTCGACAGGGAGGCACAGATACGCAGTATTTT. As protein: CASSSRQGGTDTQYF. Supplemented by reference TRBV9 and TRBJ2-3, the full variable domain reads DSGVTQTPKHLITATGQRVTLRCSPRSGDLSVYWYQQSLDQGLQFLIQYYNGEERAKGNILERFSAQQFPDLHSELNLSSLELGDSALYFCASSSRQGGTDTQYFGPGTRLTVL.

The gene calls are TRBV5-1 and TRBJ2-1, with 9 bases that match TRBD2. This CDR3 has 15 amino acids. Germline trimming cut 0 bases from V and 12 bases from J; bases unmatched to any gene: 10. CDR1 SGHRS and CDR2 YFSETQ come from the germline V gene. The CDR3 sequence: CASSLDGLATGWQFF. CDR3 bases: TGCGCCAGCAGCTTGGATGGACTAGCGACGGGTTGGCAGTTCTTC. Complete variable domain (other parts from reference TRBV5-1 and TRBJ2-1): KAGVTQTPRYLIKTRGQQVTLSCSPISGHRSVSWYQQTPGQGLQFLFEYFSETQRNKGNFPGRFSGRQFSNSRSEMNVSTLELGDSALYLCASSLDGLATGWQFFGPGTRLTVL.

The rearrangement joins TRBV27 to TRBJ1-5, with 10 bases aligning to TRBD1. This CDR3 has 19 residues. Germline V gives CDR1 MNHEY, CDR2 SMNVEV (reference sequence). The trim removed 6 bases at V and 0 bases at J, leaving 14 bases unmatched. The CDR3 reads CASRPLGTGAAYSNQPQHF. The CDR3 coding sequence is TGTGCCAGCAGACCCCTCGGGACAGGGGCCGCATATAGCAATCAGCCCCAGCATTTT.

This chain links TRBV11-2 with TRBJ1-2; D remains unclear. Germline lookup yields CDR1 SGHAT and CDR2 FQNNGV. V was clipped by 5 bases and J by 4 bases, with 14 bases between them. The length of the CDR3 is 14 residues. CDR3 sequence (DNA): TGTGCCAGCAGCCTGGCACGGGGTGTCTATGGCTACACCTTC. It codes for CASSLARGVYGYTF.

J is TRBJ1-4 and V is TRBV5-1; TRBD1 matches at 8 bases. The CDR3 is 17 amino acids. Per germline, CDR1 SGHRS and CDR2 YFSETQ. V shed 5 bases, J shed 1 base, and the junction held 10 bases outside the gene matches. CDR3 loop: CASSEGQALVTNEKLFF. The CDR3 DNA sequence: TGCGCCAGCAGTGAGGGACAGGCGCTCGTAACTAATGAAAAACTGTTTTTT.

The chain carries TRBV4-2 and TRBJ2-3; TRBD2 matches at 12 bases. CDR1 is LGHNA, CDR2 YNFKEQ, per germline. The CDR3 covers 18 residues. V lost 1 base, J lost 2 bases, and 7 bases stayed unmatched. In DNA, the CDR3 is TGTGCCAGCAGCCAAGGACTAGCGGGGGTTCCCCTCACAGATACGCAGTATTTT. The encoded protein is CASSQGLAGVPLTDTQYF.